This T cell receptor beta chain was recovered during a study of OX40 agonist ivuxolimab in advanced cancers. The germline V gene encodes CDR1 SGHRS and CDR2 YFSETQ. The V and J ends lost 1 base and 2 bases respectively, with 11 bases between them. The CDR3 is 15 amino acids. Notes on the study in general: There was clonal expansion of CD4+ and CD8+ blood T cells by week 6 at 0.1 to 3.0 mg/kg.

The table came from immunoSEQ multiplex PCR; TCRdb's copy has only in-frame clones and leaves some out. The sample has 25,000 to 35,000 clones, 80% to 85% seen once. Notes on this clone: The antigen is not known.

The sequences come from CD4+ or CD8+ T cells sorted from blood, collected in a trial of the OX40 agonist ivuxolimab. This chain links TRBV5-1 with TRBJ2-3; perhaps TRBD2 as D (5 bases). This TCR came from an adult with an advanced solid tumor such as melanoma, head and neck, liver or kidney cancer. CDR3 bases: TGCGCCAGCAGCTTGTCTCCGGGGTACACAGATACGCAGTATTTT. Translated: CASSLSPGYTDTQYF.